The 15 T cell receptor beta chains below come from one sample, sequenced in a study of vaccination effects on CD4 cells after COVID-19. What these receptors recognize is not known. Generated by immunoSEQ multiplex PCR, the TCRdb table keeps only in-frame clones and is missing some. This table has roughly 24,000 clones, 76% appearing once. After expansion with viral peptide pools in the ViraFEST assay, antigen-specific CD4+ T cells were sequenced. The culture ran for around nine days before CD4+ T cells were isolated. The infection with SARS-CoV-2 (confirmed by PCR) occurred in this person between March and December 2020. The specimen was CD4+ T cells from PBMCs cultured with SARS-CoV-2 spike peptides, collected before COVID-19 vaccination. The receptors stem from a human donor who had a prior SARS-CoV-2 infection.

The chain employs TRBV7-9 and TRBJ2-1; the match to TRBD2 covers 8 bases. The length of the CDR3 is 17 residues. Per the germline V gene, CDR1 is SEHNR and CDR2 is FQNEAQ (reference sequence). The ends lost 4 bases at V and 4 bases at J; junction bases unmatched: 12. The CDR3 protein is CASSSLRSRGVYNEQFF. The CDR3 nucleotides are TGTGCCAGCAGCTCTCTGAGGTCGCGGGGGGTTTACAATGAGCAGTTCTTC.

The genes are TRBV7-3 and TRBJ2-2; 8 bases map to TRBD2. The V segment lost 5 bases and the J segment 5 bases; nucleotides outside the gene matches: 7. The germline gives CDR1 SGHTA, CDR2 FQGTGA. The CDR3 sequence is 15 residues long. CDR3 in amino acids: CASSPSGSRTGELFF. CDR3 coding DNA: TGTGCCAGCAGCCCCAGCGGGAGTCGTACCGGGGAGCTGTTTTTT.

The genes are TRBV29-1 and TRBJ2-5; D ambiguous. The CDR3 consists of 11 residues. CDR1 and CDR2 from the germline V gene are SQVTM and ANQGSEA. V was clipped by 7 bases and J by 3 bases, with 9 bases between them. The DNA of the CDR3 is TGCAGCGCGCGACGAGAAGAGACCCAGTACTTC. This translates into CSARREETQYF.

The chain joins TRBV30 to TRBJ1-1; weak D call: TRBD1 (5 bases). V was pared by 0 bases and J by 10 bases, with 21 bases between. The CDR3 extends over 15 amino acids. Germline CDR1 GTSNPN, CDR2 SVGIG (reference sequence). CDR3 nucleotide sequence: TGTGCCTGGAGTGTACTTTATCTTCCGGGGGGGAGAGCTTTCTTT. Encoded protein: CAWSVLYLPGGRAFF.

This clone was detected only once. CDR3 sequence: CASSSGKGYGYTF. The CDR3 DNA reads TGTGCCAGCAGCTCAGGGAAAGGCTATGGCTACACCTTC. The gene calls are TRBV5-4 and TRBJ1-2; maybe TRBD1 (5 bases). Trimming took 3 bases from V and 4 from J, leaving 10 bases between them. The CDR3 spans 13 residues. The V gene's germline CDR1 is SGHNT and CDR2 YYREEE (reference sequence).

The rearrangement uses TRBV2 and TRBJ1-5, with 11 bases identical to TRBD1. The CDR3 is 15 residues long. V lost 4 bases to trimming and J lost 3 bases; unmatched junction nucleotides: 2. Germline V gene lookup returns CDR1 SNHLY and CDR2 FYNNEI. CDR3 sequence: CASSGGQGDNQPQHF. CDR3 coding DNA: TGTGCCAGCAGTGGGGGACAGGGGGACAATCAGCCCCAGCATTTT.

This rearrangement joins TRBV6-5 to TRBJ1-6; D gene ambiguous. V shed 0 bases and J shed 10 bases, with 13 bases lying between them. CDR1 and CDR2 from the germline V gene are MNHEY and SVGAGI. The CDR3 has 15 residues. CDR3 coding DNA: TGTGCCAGCAGTTACTCGAGAGGGTCGGACTCACCCCTCCACTTT. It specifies CASSYSRGSDSPLHF.

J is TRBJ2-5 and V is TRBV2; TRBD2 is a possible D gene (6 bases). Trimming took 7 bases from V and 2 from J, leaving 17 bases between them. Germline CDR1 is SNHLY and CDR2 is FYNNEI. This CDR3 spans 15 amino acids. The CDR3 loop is CASKRLGGDQETQYF. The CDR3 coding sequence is TGTGCCAGCAAGAGACTCGGCGGGGATCAAGAGACCCAGTACTTC.

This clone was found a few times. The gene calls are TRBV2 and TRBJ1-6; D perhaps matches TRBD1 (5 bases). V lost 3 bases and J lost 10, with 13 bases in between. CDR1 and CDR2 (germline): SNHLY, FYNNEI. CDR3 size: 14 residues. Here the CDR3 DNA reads TGTGCCAGCAGTGATGCAGGGTGGGGATCACCCCTCCACTTT. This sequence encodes CASSDAGWGSPLHF. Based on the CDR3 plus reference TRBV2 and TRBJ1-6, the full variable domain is EPEVTQTPSHQVTQMGQEVILRCVPISNHLYFYWYRQILGQKVEFLVSFYNNEISEKSEIFDDQFSVERPDGSNFTLKIRSTKLEDSAMYFCASSDAGWGSPLHFGNGTRLTVT.

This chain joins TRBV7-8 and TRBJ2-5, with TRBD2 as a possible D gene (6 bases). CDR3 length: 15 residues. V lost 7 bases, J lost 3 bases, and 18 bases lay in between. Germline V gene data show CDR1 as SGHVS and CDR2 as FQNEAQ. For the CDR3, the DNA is TGTGCCAGCACCTATTCCCGGGGACTGGAAGAGACCCAGTACTTC. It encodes CASTYSRGLEETQYF.

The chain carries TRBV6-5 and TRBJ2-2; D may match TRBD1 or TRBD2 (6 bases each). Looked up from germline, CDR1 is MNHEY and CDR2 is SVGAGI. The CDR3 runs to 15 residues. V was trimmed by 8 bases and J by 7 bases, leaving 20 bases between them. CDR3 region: CASRRGLGIGGELFF. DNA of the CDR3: TGTGCCAGCCGCCGGGGGCTCGGAATAGGCGGGGAGCTGTTTTTT.

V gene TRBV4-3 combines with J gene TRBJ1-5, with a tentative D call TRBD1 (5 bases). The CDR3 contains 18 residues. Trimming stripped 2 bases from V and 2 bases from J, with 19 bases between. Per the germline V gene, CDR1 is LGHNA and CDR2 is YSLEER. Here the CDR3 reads CASSQWLRNRGGNQPQHF. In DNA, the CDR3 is TGCGCCAGCAGCCAATGGTTGAGGAATAGGGGAGGCAATCAGCCCCAGCATTTT.

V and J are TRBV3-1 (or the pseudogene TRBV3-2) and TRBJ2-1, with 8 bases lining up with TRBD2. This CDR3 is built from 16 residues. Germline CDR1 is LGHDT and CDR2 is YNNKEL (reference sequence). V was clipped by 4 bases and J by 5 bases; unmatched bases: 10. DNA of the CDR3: TGTGCCAGCAGCCTAGCCGGAAGCGGGGGACACAATGAGCAGTTCTTC. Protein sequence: CASSLAGSGGHNEQFF.

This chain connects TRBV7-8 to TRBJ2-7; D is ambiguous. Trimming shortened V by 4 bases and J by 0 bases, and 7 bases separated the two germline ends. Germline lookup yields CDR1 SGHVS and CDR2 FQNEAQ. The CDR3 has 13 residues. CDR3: CASSSTISYEQYF. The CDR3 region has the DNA TGTGCCAGCAGCTCTACGATCTCCTACGAGCAGTACTTC.

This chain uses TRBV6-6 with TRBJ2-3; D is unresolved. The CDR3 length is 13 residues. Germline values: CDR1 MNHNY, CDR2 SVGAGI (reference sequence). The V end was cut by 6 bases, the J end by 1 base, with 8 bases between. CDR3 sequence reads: CASSPPGTDTQYF. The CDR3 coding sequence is TGTGCCAGCAGCCCCCCTGGCACAGATACGCAGTATTTT.